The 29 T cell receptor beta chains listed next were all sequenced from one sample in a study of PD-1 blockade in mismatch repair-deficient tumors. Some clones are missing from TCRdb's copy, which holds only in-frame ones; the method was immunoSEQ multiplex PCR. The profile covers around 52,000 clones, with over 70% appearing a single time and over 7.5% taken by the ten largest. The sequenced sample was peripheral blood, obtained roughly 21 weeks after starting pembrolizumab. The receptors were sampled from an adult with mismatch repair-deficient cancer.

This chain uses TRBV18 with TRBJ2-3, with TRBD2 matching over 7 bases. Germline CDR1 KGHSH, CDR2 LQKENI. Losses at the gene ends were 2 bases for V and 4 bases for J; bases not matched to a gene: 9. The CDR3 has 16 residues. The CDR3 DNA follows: TGTGCCAGCTCACCAGGCGCGGGGGAAGTTTCAGATACGCAGTATTTT. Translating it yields CASSPGAGEVSDTQYF.

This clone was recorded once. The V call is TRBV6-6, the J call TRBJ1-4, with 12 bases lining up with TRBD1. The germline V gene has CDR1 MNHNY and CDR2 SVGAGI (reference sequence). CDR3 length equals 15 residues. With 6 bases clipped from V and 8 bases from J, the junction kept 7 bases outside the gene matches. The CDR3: CASSLSGTGGEKLFF. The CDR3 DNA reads TGTGCCAGCAGCCTATCCGGGACAGGGGGCGAAAAACTGTTTTTT.

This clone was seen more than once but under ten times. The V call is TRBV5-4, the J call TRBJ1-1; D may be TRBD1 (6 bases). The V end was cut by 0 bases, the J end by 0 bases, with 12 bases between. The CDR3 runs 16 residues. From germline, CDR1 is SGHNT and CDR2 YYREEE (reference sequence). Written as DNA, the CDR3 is TGTGCCAGCAGCTTGGCCGGGACATTCTTGAACACTGAAGCTTTCTTT. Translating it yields CASSLAGTFLNTEAFF.

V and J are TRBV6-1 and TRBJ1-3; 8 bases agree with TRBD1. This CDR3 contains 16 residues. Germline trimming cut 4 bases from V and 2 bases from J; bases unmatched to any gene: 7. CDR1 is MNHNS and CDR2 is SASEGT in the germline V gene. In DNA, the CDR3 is TGTGCCAGCAGTGGGGGACAGGCCTCGACTGGAAACACCATATATTTT. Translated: CASSGGQASTGNTIYF.

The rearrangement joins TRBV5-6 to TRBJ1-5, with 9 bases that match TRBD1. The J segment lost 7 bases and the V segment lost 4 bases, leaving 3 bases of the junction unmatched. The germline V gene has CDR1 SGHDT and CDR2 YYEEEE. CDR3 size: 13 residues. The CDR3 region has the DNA TGTGCCAGCAGCCGGACAGGGGCCCAGCCCCAGCATTTT. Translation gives CASSRTGAQPQHF.

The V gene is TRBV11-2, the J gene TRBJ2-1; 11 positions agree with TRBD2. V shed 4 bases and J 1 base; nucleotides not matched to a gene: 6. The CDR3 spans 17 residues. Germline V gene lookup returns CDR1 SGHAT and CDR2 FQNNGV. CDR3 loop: CASSSGTSGSSYNEQFF. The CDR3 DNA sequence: TGTGCCAGCAGCTCCGGTACTAGCGGGAGTTCCTACAATGAGCAGTTCTTC.

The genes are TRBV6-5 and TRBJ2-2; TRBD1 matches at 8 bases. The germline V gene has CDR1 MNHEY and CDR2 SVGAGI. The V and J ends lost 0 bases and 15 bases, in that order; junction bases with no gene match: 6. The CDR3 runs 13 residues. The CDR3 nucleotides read TGTGCCAGCAGTTACTCTCAACAGGGGGTATTGTTTTTT. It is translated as CASSYSQQGVLFF.

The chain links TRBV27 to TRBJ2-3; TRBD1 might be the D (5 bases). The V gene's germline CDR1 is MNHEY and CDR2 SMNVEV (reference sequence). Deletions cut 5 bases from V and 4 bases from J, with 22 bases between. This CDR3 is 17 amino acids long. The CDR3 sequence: CASSLRSGKGRSDTQYF. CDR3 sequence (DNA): TGTGCCAGCAGTCTCCGTTCAGGGAAAGGGCGCTCAGATACGCAGTATTTT.

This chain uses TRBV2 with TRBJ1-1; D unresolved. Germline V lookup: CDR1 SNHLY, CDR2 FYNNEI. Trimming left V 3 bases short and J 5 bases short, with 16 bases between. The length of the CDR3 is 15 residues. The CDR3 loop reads CASSEGMWGGTEAFF. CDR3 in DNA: TGTGCCAGCAGTGAGGGTATGTGGGGTGGGACTGAAGCTTTCTTT.

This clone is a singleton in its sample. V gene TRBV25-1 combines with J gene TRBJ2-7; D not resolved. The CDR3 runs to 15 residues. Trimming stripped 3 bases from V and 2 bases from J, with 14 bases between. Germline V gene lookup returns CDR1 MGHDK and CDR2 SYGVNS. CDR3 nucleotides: TGTGCCAGCAGTGACTACAGAACGAAAACCTACGAGCAGTACTTC. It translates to CASSDYRTKTYEQYF.

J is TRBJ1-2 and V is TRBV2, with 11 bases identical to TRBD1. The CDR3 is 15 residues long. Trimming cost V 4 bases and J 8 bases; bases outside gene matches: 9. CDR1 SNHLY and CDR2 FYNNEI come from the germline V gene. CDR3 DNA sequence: TGTGCCAGCAGTGGACCTGGACAGGGGGCGTTCGGCTACACCTTC. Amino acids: CASSGPGQGAFGYTF.

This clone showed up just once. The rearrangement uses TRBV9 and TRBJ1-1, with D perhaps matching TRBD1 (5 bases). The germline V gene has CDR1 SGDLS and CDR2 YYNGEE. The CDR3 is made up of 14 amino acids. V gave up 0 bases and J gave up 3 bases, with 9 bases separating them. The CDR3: CASSVVRGDTEAFF. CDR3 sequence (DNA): TGTGCCAGCAGCGTAGTTAGGGGCGACACTGAAGCTTTCTTT.

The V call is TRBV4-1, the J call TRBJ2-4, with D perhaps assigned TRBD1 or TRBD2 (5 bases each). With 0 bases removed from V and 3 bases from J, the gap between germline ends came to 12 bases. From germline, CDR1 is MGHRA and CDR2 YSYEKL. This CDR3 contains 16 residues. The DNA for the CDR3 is TGCGCCAGCAGCCAAGAGAGGGGTACGGTCAAAAACATTCAGTACTTC. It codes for CASSQERGTVKNIQYF.

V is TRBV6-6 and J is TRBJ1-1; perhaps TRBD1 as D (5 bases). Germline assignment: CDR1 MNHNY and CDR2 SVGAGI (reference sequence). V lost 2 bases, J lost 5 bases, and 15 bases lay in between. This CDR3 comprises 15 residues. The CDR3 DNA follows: TGTGCCAGCAGTTACGGTGGCAGGGCGGGGACTGAAGCTTTCTTT. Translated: CASSYGGRAGTEAFF.

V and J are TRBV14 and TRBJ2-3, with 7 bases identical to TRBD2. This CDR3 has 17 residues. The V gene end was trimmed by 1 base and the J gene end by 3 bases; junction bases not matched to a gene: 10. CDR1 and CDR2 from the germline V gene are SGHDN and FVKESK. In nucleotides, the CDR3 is TGTGCCAGCAGCCAAGTGTTGAGCGGGGACGTTACAGATACGCAGTATTTT. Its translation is CASSQVLSGDVTDTQYF.

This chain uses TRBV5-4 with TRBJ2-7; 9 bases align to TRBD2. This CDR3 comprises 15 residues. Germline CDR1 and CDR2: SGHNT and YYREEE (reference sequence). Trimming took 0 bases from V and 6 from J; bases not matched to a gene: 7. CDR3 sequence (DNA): TGTGCCAGCAGCTTGGCAAGCGGGAGGCCCTCCGAGCAGTACTTC. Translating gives CASSLASGRPSEQYF.

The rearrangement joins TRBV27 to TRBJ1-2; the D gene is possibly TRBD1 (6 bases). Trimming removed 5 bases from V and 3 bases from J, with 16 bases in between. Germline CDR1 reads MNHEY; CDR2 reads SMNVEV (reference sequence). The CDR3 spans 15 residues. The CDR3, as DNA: TGTGCCAGCAGTAACTCTCCTCAGGGGTACTATGGCTACACCTTC. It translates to CASSNSPQGYYGYTF.

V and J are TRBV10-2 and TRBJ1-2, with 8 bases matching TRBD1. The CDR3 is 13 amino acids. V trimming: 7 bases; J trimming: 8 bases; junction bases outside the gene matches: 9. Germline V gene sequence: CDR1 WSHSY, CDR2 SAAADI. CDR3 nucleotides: TGCGCCAGCAATGACAGGGGCCCAGGAGGCTACACCTTC. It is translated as CASNDRGPGGYTF.

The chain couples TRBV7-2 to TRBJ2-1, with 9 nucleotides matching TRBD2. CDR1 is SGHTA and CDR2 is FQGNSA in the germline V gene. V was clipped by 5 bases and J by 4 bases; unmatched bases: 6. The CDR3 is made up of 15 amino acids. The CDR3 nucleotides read TGTGCCAGCAGCACTCTAGCGGGATCTTACAATGAGCAGTTCTTC. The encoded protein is CASSTLAGSYNEQFF.

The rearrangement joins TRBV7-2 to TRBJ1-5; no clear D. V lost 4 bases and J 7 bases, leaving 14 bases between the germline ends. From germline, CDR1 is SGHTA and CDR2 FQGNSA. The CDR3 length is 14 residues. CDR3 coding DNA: TGTGCCAGCAGCTCTTCGGGCCCGAGGCAGCCCCAGCATTTT. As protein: CASSSSGPRQPQHF.

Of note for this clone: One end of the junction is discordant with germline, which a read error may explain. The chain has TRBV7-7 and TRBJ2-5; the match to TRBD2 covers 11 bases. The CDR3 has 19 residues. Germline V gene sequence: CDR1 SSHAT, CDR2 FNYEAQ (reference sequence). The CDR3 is CASSMRTSGWSTAQETQYF. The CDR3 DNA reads TGTGCTAGCAGCATGAGGACTAGCGGGTGGAGCACCGCCCAGGAGACCCAGTACTTC.

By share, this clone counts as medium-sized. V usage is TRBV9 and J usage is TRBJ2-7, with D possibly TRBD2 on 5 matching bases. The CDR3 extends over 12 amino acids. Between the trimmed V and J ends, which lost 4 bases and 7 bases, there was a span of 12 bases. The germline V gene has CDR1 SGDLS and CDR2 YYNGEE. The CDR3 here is CASSHSTGEQYF. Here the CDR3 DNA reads TGTGCCAGCAGCCACTCCACGGGGGAGCAGTACTTC.

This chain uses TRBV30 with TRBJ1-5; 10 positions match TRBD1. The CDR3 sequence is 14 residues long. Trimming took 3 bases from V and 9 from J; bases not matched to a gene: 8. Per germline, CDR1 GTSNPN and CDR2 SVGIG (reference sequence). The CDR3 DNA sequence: TGTGCCTGGAGCGCCGGGACAGGGGAGTCGCCCCAGCATTTT. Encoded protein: CAWSAGTGESPQHF.

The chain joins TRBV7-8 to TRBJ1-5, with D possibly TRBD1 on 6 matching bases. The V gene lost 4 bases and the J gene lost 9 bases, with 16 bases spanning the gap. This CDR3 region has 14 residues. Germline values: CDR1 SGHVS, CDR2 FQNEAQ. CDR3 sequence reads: CASSSGDTFLPQHF. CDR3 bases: TGTGCCAGCAGCTCGGGGGACACCTTTCTGCCCCAGCATTTT.

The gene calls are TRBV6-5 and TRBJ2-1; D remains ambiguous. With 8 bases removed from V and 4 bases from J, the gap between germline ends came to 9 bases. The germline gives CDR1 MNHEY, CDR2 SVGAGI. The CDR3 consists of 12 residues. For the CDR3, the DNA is TGTGCCAGCGGGATTCTATACAATGAGCAGTTCTTC. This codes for CASGILYNEQFF.

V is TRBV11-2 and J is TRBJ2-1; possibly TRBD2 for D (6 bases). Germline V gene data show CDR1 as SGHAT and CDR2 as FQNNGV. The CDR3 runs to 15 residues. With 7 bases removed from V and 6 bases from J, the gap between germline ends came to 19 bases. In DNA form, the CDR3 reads TGTGCCAGCACATGGGACTTTAGAGTCCGCAATGAGCAGTTCTTC. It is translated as CASTWDFRVRNEQFF.

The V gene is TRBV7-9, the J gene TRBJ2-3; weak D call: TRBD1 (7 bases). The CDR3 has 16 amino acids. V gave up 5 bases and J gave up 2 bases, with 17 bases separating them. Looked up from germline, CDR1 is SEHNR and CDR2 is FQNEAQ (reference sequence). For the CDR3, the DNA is TGTGCCAGCAGCCGCGGGGAACAGGGGCACACAGATACGCAGTATTTT. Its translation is CASSRGEQGHTDTQYF.

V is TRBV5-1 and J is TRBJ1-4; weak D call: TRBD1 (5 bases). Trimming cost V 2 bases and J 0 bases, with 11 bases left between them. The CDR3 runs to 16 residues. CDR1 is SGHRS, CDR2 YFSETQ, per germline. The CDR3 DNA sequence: TGCGCCAGCAGCTTCCAGGGTTATGCAACTAATGAAAAACTGTTTTTT. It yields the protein CASSFQGYATNEKLFF.

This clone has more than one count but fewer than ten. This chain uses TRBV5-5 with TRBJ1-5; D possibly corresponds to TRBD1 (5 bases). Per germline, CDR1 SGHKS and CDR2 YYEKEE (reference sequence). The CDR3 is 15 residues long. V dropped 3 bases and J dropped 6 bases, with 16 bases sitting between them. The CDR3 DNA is TGTGCCAGCAGCTCGCAGGGTAGACTGGGTCAGCCCCAGCATTTT. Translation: CASSSQGRLGQPQHF.